These 26 T cell receptor beta chains share one sample of origin, sequenced in a study of cytomegalovirus exposure and HLA in healthy donors. PCR employed 60 Vbeta and 13 Jbeta primers. Data came from immunoSEQ multiplex PCR; TCRdb stores just in-frame clones and leaves some out. The repertoire consists of around 110,000 clones, with 81% occurring once and the leading ten covering about 3.8%. The specimen was PBMCs. The source is a woman aged 25 to 45 in good health and CMV-seronegative.

V gene TRBV30 combines with J gene TRBJ1-6, with 11 bases matching TRBD1. V was clipped by 1 base and J by 7 bases; unmatched bases: 3. CDR1 GTSNPN and CDR2 SVGIG come from the germline V gene (reference sequence). This CDR3 is 15 amino acids long. The chain's CDR3 is CAWSAGTGGNSPLHF. For the CDR3, the DNA is TGTGCCTGGAGTGCCGGGACAGGGGGGAATTCACCCCTCCACTTT.

This chain uses TRBV10-1 with TRBJ1-1; TRBD1 agrees at 11 bases. V was clipped by 5 bases and J by 8 bases; unmatched bases: 7. The CDR3 is 14 residues long. The V gene's germline CDR1 is WNHNN and CDR2 SYGVQD (reference sequence). DNA of the CDR3: TGCGCCAGCAGTAACGGACAGGGGGCTTCCGAAGCTTTCTTT. Amino acid sequence: CASSNGQGASEAFF.

J is TRBJ2-7 and V is TRBV6-5, with TRBD2 matching over 8 bases. Trimming cost V 6 bases and J 6 bases; bases outside gene matches: 10. Germline CDR1 and CDR2: MNHEY and SVGAGI. CDR3 length: 14 residues. Here the CDR3 DNA reads TGTGCCAGCAGCCGAACTCCGACTAGCGCCGAGCAGTACTTC. The encoded protein is CASSRTPTSAEQYF.

The J gene is TRBJ1-5, the V gene TRBV10-1, with a weak D call TRBD1 (5 bases). The length of the CDR3 is 16 residues. Germline V CDR1 and CDR2: WNHNN, SYGVQD (reference sequence). Trimming took off 6 bases at V and 0 bases at J, with 15 bases between the two ends. This CDR3 is CASRAGGSYSNQPQHF. The CDR3 bases are TGCGCCAGCAGGGCGGGGGGAAGCTATAGCAATCAGCCCCAGCATTTT.

This clone appeared a single time. The gene calls are TRBV2 and TRBJ2-7; D possibly corresponds to TRBD1 (5 bases). Trimming removed 2 bases from V and 5 bases from J, with 10 bases in between. Germline V gene lookup returns CDR1 SNHLY and CDR2 FYNNEI. The CDR3 runs to 13 residues. CDR3 region: CASSEQGMNEQYF. As DNA, the CDR3 is TGTGCCAGCAGTGAACAGGGTATGAACGAGCAGTACTTC. The full variable domain, its missing parts supplied by reference TRBV2 and TRBJ2-7, is EPEVTQTPSHQVTQMGQEVILRCVPISNHLYFYWYRQILGQKVEFLVSFYNNEISEKSEIFDDQFSVERPDGSNFTLKIRSTKLEDSAMYFCASSEQGMNEQYFGPGTRLTVT.

The V gene is TRBV6-1, the J gene TRBJ1-5; no clear D gene. Looked up from germline, CDR1 is MNHNS and CDR2 is SASEGT. The V end lost 4 bases, the J end lost 1 base, and 11 bases lay between the germline ends. The CDR3 is made up of 15 amino acids. The CDR3 spells CASSASGLSNQPQHF. The CDR3 region has the DNA TGTGCCAGCAGTGCATCGGGGTTAAGCAATCAGCCCCAGCATTTT.

J is TRBJ2-5 and V is TRBV5-6; 12 nucleotides line up with TRBD2. This CDR3 spans 16 amino acids. The V gene end was trimmed by 1 base and the J gene end by 3 bases; junction bases not matched to a gene: 4. Germline CDR1 reads SGHDT; CDR2 reads YYEEEE. In DNA, the CDR3 is TGTGCCAGCAGCTTGCCTAGCGGGAGGGCCGAAGAGACCCAGTACTTC. Amino acid sequence: CASSLPSGRAEETQYF.

The chain recombines TRBV27 with TRBJ2-1, with D possibly matching TRBD2 (6 bases). CDR3 length equals 16 residues. With 1 base removed from V and 8 bases from J, the gap between germline ends came to 18 bases. The germline V gene has CDR1 MNHEY and CDR2 SMNVEV (reference sequence). The CDR3 protein is CASSLLGFAGTDEQFF. The CDR3 DNA reads TGTGCCAGCAGTTTATTAGGGTTCGCGGGGACGGATGAGCAGTTCTTC.

There are a few counts of this clone. The chain uses TRBV28 and TRBJ2-2; a possible D gene is TRBD1 (5 bases). V was clipped by 7 bases and J by 2 bases, with 17 bases between them. The germline gives CDR1 MDHEN, CDR2 SYDVKM. The CDR3 totals 16 residues. The CDR3 loop is CASTPRQLLNTGELFF. For the CDR3, the DNA is TGTGCCAGCACCCCTCGACAGCTACTAAACACCGGGGAGCTGTTTTTT.

This clone was seen just once. V gene TRBV2 combines with J gene TRBJ2-1; TRBD1 matches 8 bases. From germline, CDR1 is SNHLY and CDR2 FYNNEI. With 7 bases clipped from V and 6 bases from J, the junction kept 8 bases outside the gene matches. This CDR3 region has 14 residues. The CDR3 sequence: CASIRTGPGNEQFF. Written as DNA, the CDR3 is TGTGCCAGCATTCGGACAGGGCCGGGCAATGAGCAGTTCTTC.

The V gene is TRBV23-1, the J gene TRBJ2-1, with D possibly matching TRBD2 (6 bases). TRBV23-1 is identified as an open reading frame with a role that is uncertain. Deletions cut 3 bases from V and 5 bases from J, with 14 bases between. CDR3 length: 15 amino acids. The CDR3, as DNA: TGCGCCAGCAGTCACCCCCGGGAGAAGCACAATGAGCAGTTCTTC. It is translated as CASSHPREKHNEQFF.

The CDR3 DNA is TGTGCCAGCAGTTTACCCGGGACTAACCAAGAGACCCAGTACTTC. This gives the protein CASSLPGTNQETQYF. This sequence joins TRBV28 and TRBJ2-5, with TRBD2 matching over 7 bases. This CDR3 is built from 15 residues. CDR1 and CDR2 (germline): MDHEN, SYDVKM. With V trimmed by 2 bases and J by 0 bases, 3 bases remained unmatched.

The chain links TRBV9 to TRBJ2-5; 7 bases are a match to TRBD2. The CDR3 is 16 amino acids. Germline V lookup: CDR1 SGDLS, CDR2 YYNGEE. The junction had 11 bases not matched to a gene; V was cut back by 4 bases and J by 2 bases. CDR3: CASSPRGASGQETQYF. The CDR3 region has the DNA TGTGCCAGCAGCCCCCGCGGGGCTAGCGGACAAGAGACCCAGTACTTC.

The chain links TRBV6-5 to TRBJ2-7, with a possible D match to TRBD2 (7 bases). The CDR3 contains 14 residues. Trimming cost V 6 bases and J 0 bases, with 12 bases left between them. Germline loops: CDR1 MNHEY, CDR2 SVGAGI. The CDR3 here is CASRRGGSSYEQYF. CDR3 coding DNA: TGTGCCAGCAGGAGGGGGGGGAGCTCCTACGAGCAGTACTTC.

The CDR3: CASNLDRGTEAFF. In DNA, the CDR3 is TGTGCCAGCAACCTGGACAGGGGCACTGAAGCTTTCTTT. V gene TRBV4-2 combines with J gene TRBJ1-1, with TRBD1 identical over 9 bases. The J segment lost 4 bases and the V segment lost 7 bases, leaving 4 bases of the junction unmatched. The CDR3 covers 13 residues. CDR1 is LGHNA and CDR2 is YNFKEQ in the germline V gene.

J is TRBJ2-5 and V is TRBV6-5, with 7 bases aligning to TRBD2. The DNA matches TRBJ2-7 better at its end, which makes the J call doubtful. This CDR3 has 15 amino acids. CDR1 is MNHEY, CDR2 SVGAGI, per germline. CDR3 DNA sequence: TGTGCCAGCAGTTTTAGCGGGCAGATCTCCTACGAGCAGTACTTC. Translation gives CASSFSGQISYEQYF.

The gene calls are TRBV10-1 and TRBJ1-6; 7 nucleotides agree with TRBD1. CDR3 size: 13 residues. The V gene end was trimmed by 8 bases and the J gene end by 6 bases; junction bases not matched to a gene: 4. The germline V gene encodes CDR1 WNHNN and CDR2 SYGVQD (reference sequence). The CDR3 nucleotides are TGCGCCAGCCGCAGGGACAGTAATTCACCCCTCCACTTT. Its translation is CASRRDSNSPLHF.

The V and J genes are TRBV6-1 and TRBJ1-5; unclear D gene. The CDR3 extends over 13 amino acids. The V end was cut by 0 bases, the J end by 9 bases, with 9 bases between. The germline V gene encodes CDR1 MNHNS and CDR2 SASEGT. The CDR3 region has the DNA TGTGCCAGCAGTGAAGCATTCAGGCTGCCCCAGCATTTT. Translating gives CASSEAFRLPQHF.

This sequence joins TRBV7-9 and TRBJ2-7; TRBD2 matches at 7 bases. Germline V gene lookup returns CDR1 SEHNR and CDR2 FQNEAQ (reference sequence). J gave up 5 bases and V 4 bases, and 5 bases lay outside the gene matches. CDR3 length: 13 amino acids. In nucleotides, the CDR3 is TGTGCCAGCAGCTCCGGTGGGGGGGACGAGCAGTACTTC. Its protein product is CASSSGGGDEQYF.

To note about this clone: The sample holds other DNA sequences that translate to the same CDR3. This sequence joins TRBV19 and TRBJ2-1, with TRBD2 identical over 10 bases. CDR3 length: 15 amino acids. Germline lookup yields CDR1 LNHDA and CDR2 SQIVND (reference sequence). V was pared by 6 bases and J by 0 bases, with 2 bases of the junction left unmatched. This CDR3 is CASSRTSGSYNEQFF. The CDR3 DNA reads as TGTGCCAGTAGCCGGACTAGCGGCTCCTACAATGAGCAGTTCTTC.

V is TRBV30 and J is TRBJ1-3; no clear D. Germline assignment: CDR1 GTSNPN and CDR2 SVGIG (reference sequence). There are 14 residues in the CDR3. Between the trimmed V and J ends, which lost 2 bases and 4 bases, there was a span of 12 bases. The chain's CDR3 is CAWSPKWQGNTIYF. The CDR3 region has the DNA TGTGCCTGGAGTCCCAAGTGGCAGGGAAACACCATATATTTT.

This clone appeared once. V gene TRBV10-3 combines with J gene TRBJ1-5, with 11 nucleotides matching TRBD1. Trimming removed 5 bases from V and 5 bases from J; junction bases left unmatched: 5. Germline V CDR1 and CDR2: ENHRY, SYGVKD. The CDR3 covers 15 residues. CDR3 in DNA: TGTGCCATCAGTACCGGACAGGGGGCGGATCAGCCCCAGCATTTT. Its protein is CAISTGQGADQPQHF.

The V and J genes are TRBV7-9 and TRBJ2-7; TRBD2 aligns across 10 bases. The trim removed 1 base at V and 6 bases at J, leaving 6 bases unmatched. CDR1 is SEHNR, CDR2 FQNEAQ, per germline (reference sequence). CDR3 length: 15 amino acids. In DNA form, the CDR3 reads TGTGCCAGCAGCTTAGTGGCTAGCGGGAGCACCGAGCAGTACTTC. Protein sequence: CASSLVASGSTEQYF.

This chain links TRBV5-1 with TRBJ2-1; weak D call: TRBD1 (6 bases). Germline values: CDR1 SGHRS, CDR2 YFSETQ. The CDR3 runs 17 residues. The V end lost 0 bases, the J end lost 0 bases, and 13 bases lay between the germline ends. The chain's CDR3 is CASSLASSGASYNEQFF. In nucleotides, the CDR3 is TGCGCCAGCAGCTTGGCCTCATCAGGGGCCTCCTACAATGAGCAGTTCTTC. Together with reference TRBV5-1 and TRBJ2-1, the CDR3 gives the full variable domain: KAGVTQTPRYLIKTRGQQVTLSCSPISGHRSVSWYQQTPGQGLQFLFEYFSETQRNKGNFPGRFSGRQFSNSRSEMNVSTLELGDSALYLCASSLASSGASYNEQFFGPGTRLTVL.

The J gene is TRBJ2-6, the V gene TRBV7-2, with D uncertain. The germline V and J ends were trimmed by 4 bases and 1 base, with 8 bases remaining between them. The CDR3 is made up of 15 amino acids. CDR1 and CDR2 from the germline V gene are SGHTA and FQGNSA. For the CDR3, the DNA is TGTGCCAGCAGCTCCCAGTTATCTGGGGCCAACGTCCTGACTTTC. Translation: CASSSQLSGANVLTF.

The chain has TRBV4-3 and TRBJ2-5, with D possibly TRBD2 on 5 matching bases. V was pared by 0 bases and J by 5 bases, with 13 bases between. CDR3 length: 15 amino acids. Germline V gene data show CDR1 as LGHNA and CDR2 as YSLEER. Here the CDR3 reads CASSQEPPPGETQYF. CDR3 DNA sequence: TGCGCCAGCAGCCAAGAACCGCCCCCGGGGGAGACCCAGTACTTC.